This is a list of T cell receptor beta chains from one sample in a study of T-cell memory formation after mild COVID-19. Via MiXCR, TCRdb re-called the 5' RACE reads, giving one row per CDR3 protein. The sample yields under 550,000 distinct CDR3 sequences, under 20% seen once. Sequenced: PBMCs or a T cell subset sorted from them (not recorded which). These receptors originate from a man aged 18 to 29 who had mild COVID-19 (a few samples of this study predate the infection). Cell type and time point are not known. CDR3s include the opening cysteine and the closing phenylalanine or tryptophan. The D gene is left open where the match is weak. Size tells how often a clone was seen (once, few, many) or the class of an expanded clone, and some rows leave it out.

>few|.|TRBV5-1|TRBJ1-4
TGCGCCAGCAGCTCCGCGGCAGCAACTAATGAAAAACTGTTTTTT
CASSSAAATNEKLFF
>many|.|TRBV12-3/TRBV12-4|TRBJ2-3
TGTGCCAGCAGTTCTAGCACAGATACGCAGTATTTT
CASSSSTDTQYF
>many|.|TRBV5-5|TRBJ1-1
TGTGCCAGCAGCCTTGTTGGGCTGCCTAACACTGAAGCTTTCTTT
CASSLVGLPNTEAFF
>few|.|TRBV29-1|TRBJ2-7
TGCAGCGTTGGTGAACGGGGGGCCGACTCCTACGAGCAGTACTTC
CSVGERGADSYEQYF
>.|.|TRBV12-3/TRBV12-4|TRBJ2-5
TGTGCCAGCAGTTTATCTTCTAGCGTGGGGACCCAGTACTTC
CASSLSSSVGTQYF
>few|.|TRBV4-2|TRBJ1-2
TGTGCCAGCAGCCAAGACCGAGGGAGGACACTGGGCTTGTTGAGCTACACCTTC
CASSQDRGRTLGLLSYTF
>.|TRBD1|TRBV7-8|TRBJ2-7
TGTGCCAGCAGCCCACCGCCCGGGACAGGGTGGACCGAGCAGTACTTC
CASSPPPGTGWTEQYF
>.|TRBD1|TRBV5-1|TRBJ1-2
TGCGCCAGCAGATCGACAGGGGAGGACTATGGCTACACCTTC
CASRSTGEDYGYTF
>many|.|TRBV6-5|TRBJ2-3
TGTGCCAGCAGTTACCCCAGGGAAGGCACAGATACGCAGTATTTT
CASSYPREGTDTQYF
>few|.|TRBV7-9|TRBJ2-1
TGTGCCAGCAGCTCGAGCGGTACGGGGGAGCAGTTCTTC
CASSSSGTGEQFF
>few|TRBD1|TRBV4-1|TRBJ2-3
TGCGCCAGCAGCACCCGGACAGGGGGCGGGAGCACAGATACGCAGTATTTT
CASSTRTGGGSTDTQYF
>.|.|TRBV6-5|TRBJ2-3
TGTGCCAGCAAGGCCCGGGGAAGGGAAGATACGCAGTATTTT
CASKARGREDTQYF
>.|.|TRBV7-9|TRBJ1-6
TGTGCCAGCAGCTTATTTGGATCACCCCTCCACTTT
CASSLFGSPLHF
>few|.|TRBV5-6|TRBJ1-5
TGTGCCAGCAGCTTTACTGGGGCTGGCAATCAGCCCCAGCATTTT
CASSFTGAGNQPQHF
>.|.|TRBV7-2|TRBJ1-2
TGTGCCAGCAGCTTAGCCACAGACCCTCTCAACACCTTC
CASSLATDPLNTF
>few|TRBD2|TRBV20-1|TRBJ2-7
TGCAGTGCTCGCCCCCTGGCTAGCGGGATTTACGAGCAGTACTTC
CSARPLASGIYEQYF
>few|TRBD1|TRBV7-2|TRBJ1-6
TGTGCCAGCAGGACTATCCGGGACAGGGGTACACCCCTCCACTTT
CASRTIRDRGTPLHF
>.|.|TRBV10-3|TRBJ2-4
TGTGCCATCAGTGAGGTTAATGGAAACATTCAGTACTTC
CAISEVNGNIQYF
>.|.|TRBV9|TRBJ2-3
TGTGCCAGCAGCGTAGGTCGGGTAGCAGGAGATACGCAGTATTTT
CASSVGRVAGDTQYF
>.|TRBD1|TRBV20-1|TRBJ1-5
TGCAGTGCTTCCAGACAGGGCTACAATCAGCCCCAGCATTTT
CSASRQGYNQPQHF
>.|TRBD2|TRBV7-3|TRBJ2-1
TGTGCCAGCAGCTTCCGGGCTAGCGGGGGGGCCAATGAGCAGTTCTTC
CASSFRASGGANEQFF
>.|.|TRBV6-2/TRBV6-3|TRBJ2-7
TGTGCCAGCAGTTACGCGGCCGACGCCTACGAGCAGTACTTC
CASSYAADAYEQYF
>many|TRBD1|TRBV9|TRBJ2-1
TGTGCCAGCAGCGACCCAAGGGGGCCATACAATGAGCAGTTCTTC
CASSDPRGPYNEQFF
>.|TRBD1|TRBV6-2/TRBV6-3|TRBJ1-2
TGTGCCAGCAGTTACGGGACAGCTAACTATGGCTACACCTTC
CASSYGTANYGYTF
>.|.|TRBV4-3|TRBJ2-5
TGCGCCAGCAGCCAAGGGGCCCGTCCCGGCCAAGAGACCCAGTACTTC
CASSQGARPGQETQYF
>.|.|TRBV7-2|TRBJ1-6
TGTGCCAGCAGCTTTCTCCACAGTTTTGATTCACCCCTCCACTTT
CASSFLHSFDSPLHF
>.|.|TRBV6-6|TRBJ1-2
TGTGCCAGCAGTTACGCCGCGAGCTACACCTTC
CASSYAASYTF
>few|.|TRBV28|TRBJ2-3
TGTGCCAGCAACAGGGAGTCCACAGATACGCAGTATTTT
CASNRESTDTQYF
>few|TRBD1|TRBV11-2|TRBJ1-2
TGTGCCAGCAGCCTCAGCCCGGGACAGGGGACGTATGGCTACACCTTC
CASSLSPGQGTYGYTF
>few|.|TRBV20-1|TRBJ1-1
TGCAGTGCTTCGACGTGGTTGAGAACTGAAGCTTTCTTT
CSASTWLRTEAFF
>many|.|TRBV7-2|TRBJ1-4
TGTGCCAGCAGCTTAGGTGCCGGGACGGCAACTAATGAAAAACTGTTTTTT
CASSLGAGTATNEKLFF
>few|.|TRBV19|TRBJ2-2
TGTGCCAGTAGTACTCGACCGAACACCGGGGAGCTGTTTTTT
CASSTRPNTGELFF
>few|.|TRBV5-1|TRBJ2-7
TGCGCCAGCAGCCATCCACAGGCCTACGAGCAGTACTTC
CASSHPQAYEQYF
>once|.|TRBV3-1|TRBJ2-1
TGTGCCAGCAGCGAACTTAGCGGTCCCAGGTGGAATGAGCAGTTCTTC
CASSELSGPRWNEQFF
>.|.|TRBV7-9|TRBJ1-1
TGTGCCAGCAGCTCAGGGGCAAAGAATGAAGCTTTCTTT
CASSSGAKNEAFF
>.|TRBD1|TRBV5-1|TRBJ2-1
TGCGCCAGCAGCTACCAGGGACAGGGGTTCTACAATGAGCAGTTCTTC
CASSYQGQGFYNEQFF
>many|TRBD1|TRBV28|TRBJ1-2
TGTGCCGGGGGGAGACAGGGAAGGTCTGGCTACACCTTC
CAGGRQGRSGYTF